This TCR beta chain was captured by sequencing in a study of shared clonotypes between healthy human individuals. TCRdb keeps only in-frame clones here, not all; method: immunoSEQ multiplex PCR. The sample yields 2.3 million or so clones, just over 90% seen once. Germline CDR1 SGHTA, CDR2 FQGNSA. Trimming took 1 base from V and 12 from J, leaving 16 bases between them. CDR3 length: 13 amino acids. This chain uses TRBV7-2 with TRBJ2-7; D is unclear. The TCR was taken from a man between 18 and 29 years old in good health. Some clones in this sample may be carry-over from other donors' samples. Sequencing was performed on naive CD4+ T cells from PBMCs. Subset given: CD45RA+ positively selected. In nucleotides, the CDR3 is TGTGCCAGCAGCTTAGTCGGCTTCCCGTTTCCGTACTTC. Protein product: CASSLVGFPFPYF. Variable domain in full (rest from reference TRBV7-2 and TRBJ2-7): GAGVSQSPSNKVTEKGKDVELRCDPISGHTALYWYRQSLGQGLEFLIYFQGNSAPDKSGLPSDRFSAERTGGSVSTLTIQRTQQEDSAVYLCASSLVGFPFPYFGPGTRLTVT.